Listed here are 24 T cell receptor beta chains from one sample, sequenced in a study of CD8+ T cells in alopecia areata. Treatment here: oral pan-JAK inhibitor, 5-10 mg twice daily. TCR sequencing used cDNA made by reverse transcription of extracted RNA. TCRdb's copy holds only in-frame clones and misses some; the assay was immunoSEQ multiplex PCR. The sample shows about 120,000 clones, around 58% of them seen only once. Source: CD8+ T cells sorted from blood, taken at week 4, from a patient treated with tofacitinib. The receptor set was obtained from a human donor with alopecia areata.

The gene calls are TRBV29-1 and TRBJ2-5, with TRBD2 matching over 7 bases. TRBJ2-7 explains the end of the DNA better; the J call may be wrong. Looked up from germline, CDR1 is SQVTM and CDR2 is ANQGSEA. The CDR3 has 14 amino acids. The CDR3 reads CSVEESRGGYEQYF. The CDR3 DNA follows: TGCAGCGTTGAAGAGTCGAGGGGAGGGTACGAGCAGTACTTC.

This chain joins TRBV14 and TRBJ2-4; 7 bases match TRBD2. CDR1 and CDR2 (germline): SGHDN, FVKESK. The CDR3 loop spans 11 amino acids. V lost 4 bases and J lost 9; bases outside the gene matches: 0. The CDR3 DNA is TGTGCCAGCAGCCCGGGAGGCATTCAGTACTTC. Its translation is CASSPGGIQYF. The whole variable domain, filled in from reference TRBV14 and TRBJ2-4, reads EAGVTQFPSHSVIEKGQTVTLRCDPISGHDNLYWYRRVMGKEIKFLLHFVKESKQDESGMPNNRFLAERTGGTYSTLKVQPAELEDSGVYFCASSPGGIQYFGAGTRLSVL.

This clone was seen once. V usage is TRBV2 and J usage is TRBJ2-4; possible D gene TRBD1, 6 bases. Trimming removed 4 bases from V and 0 bases from J, with 10 bases in between. The CDR3 runs to 15 residues. Per germline, CDR1 SNHLY and CDR2 FYNNEI. CDR3 in amino acids: CASSGTELAKNIQYF. CDR3 nucleotides: TGTGCCAGCAGTGGGACAGAACTAGCCAAAAACATTCAGTACTTC. Full variable domain (rest looked up from reference TRBV2 and TRBJ2-4): EPEVTQTPSHQVTQMGQEVILRCVPISNHLYFYWYRQILGQKVEFLVSFYNNEISEKSEIFDDQFSVERPDGSNFTLKIRSTKLEDSAMYFCASSGTELAKNIQYFGAGTRLSVL.

Points on this clone: A read error may produce the germline difference seen at one junction end. This chain joins TRBV15 and TRBJ2-1, with no clear D. The CDR3 consists of 11 residues. Germline V gene data show CDR1 as LNHNV and CDR2 as YYDKDF (reference sequence). DNA of the CDR3: TGTGCCACCAGCGGAGACAATGAGCAGTTCTTC. Encoded protein: CATSGDNEQFF. Variable domain in full (rest from reference TRBV15 and TRBJ2-1): DAMVIQNPRYQVTQFGKPVTLSCSQTLNHNVMYWYQQKSSQAPKLLFHYYDKDFNNEADTPDNFQSRRPNTSFCFLDIRSPGLGDTAMYLCATSGDNEQFFGPGTRLTVL.

The chain uses TRBV13 and TRBJ2-3; 8 bases map to TRBD2. V lost 6 bases to trimming and J lost 4 bases; unmatched junction nucleotides: 12. Looked up from germline, CDR1 is PRHDT and CDR2 is FYEKMQ (reference sequence). The CDR3 has 16 amino acids. For the CDR3, the DNA is TGTGCCAGCAGACCAACCGGGACTAGAGGTTCAGATACGCAGTATTTT. Encoded protein: CASRPTGTRGSDTQYF. The full variable domain, completed using reference TRBV13 and TRBJ2-3, is AAGVIQSPRHLIKEKRETATLKCYPIPRHDTVYWYQQGPGQDPQFLISFYEKMQSDKGSIPDRFSAQQFSDYHSELNMSSLELGDSALYFCASRPTGTRGSDTQYFGPGTRLTVL.

The chain joins TRBV6-5 to TRBJ1-2; 7 bases align to TRBD1. V shed 2 bases and J 4 bases; nucleotides not matched to a gene: 4. Germline loops: CDR1 MNHEY, CDR2 SVGAGI. The length of the CDR3 is 14 residues. This CDR3 reads CASSYRGQSYGYTF. The DNA of the CDR3 is TGTGCCAGCAGTTACAGGGGACAGAGCTATGGCTACACCTTC.

This clone was seen a handful of times. J is TRBJ2-7 and V is TRBV7-9, with 8 bases identical to TRBD1. The germline gives CDR1 SEHNR, CDR2 FQNEAQ (reference sequence). CDR3 size: 13 residues. Unmatched junction bases numbered 9, after V lost 5 bases and J lost 9 bases. The CDR3 bases are TGTGCCAGCAGCCCCCGGGACAGGCATCGGCAGTACTTC. Translating gives CASSPRDRHRQYF.

CDR3 DNA: TGCAGCGTTTCCGCGGACAGGGCCACCGGGGAGCTGTTTTTT. This codes for CSVSADRATGELFF. This chain connects TRBV29-1 to TRBJ2-2; 8 bases map to TRBD1. Trimming cost V 5 bases and J 4 bases; bases outside gene matches: 6. Germline loops: CDR1 SQVTM, CDR2 ANQGSEA. CDR3 size: 14 residues.

This sequence joins TRBV23-1 and TRBJ1-1; 7 bases are shared with TRBD1. TRBV23-1 is placed among ORFs of uncertain function. V lost 10 bases to trimming and J lost 1 base; unmatched junction nucleotides: 3. The CDR3 covers 12 residues. CDR3 sequence reads: CAMNRGNTEAFF. The DNA of the CDR3 is TGCGCCATGAACAGGGGGAACACTGAAGCTTTCTTT.

V usage is TRBV30 and J usage is TRBJ2-7, with 7 bases aligning to TRBD2. V lost 0 bases to trimming and J lost 3 bases; unmatched junction nucleotides: 2. The CDR3 extends over 13 amino acids. The V gene's germline CDR1 is GTSNPN and CDR2 SVGIG (reference sequence). CDR3 loop: CAWSVGGIYEQYF. The DNA of the CDR3 is TGTGCCTGGAGTGTGGGGGGGATCTACGAGCAGTACTTC.

The V gene is TRBV4-1, the J gene TRBJ1-6; D remains unclear. The CDR3 runs 17 residues. Germline V gene data show CDR1 as MGHRA and CDR2 as YSYEKL. V dropped 0 bases and J dropped 5 bases, with 14 bases sitting between them. CDR3 nucleotides: TGCGCCAGCAGCCAAGATAAGGACCCAGTAAATAATTCACCCCTCCACTTT. Its translation: CASSQDKDPVNNSPLHF.

V is TRBV5-6 and J is TRBJ1-2; no clear D. The length of the CDR3 is 15 residues. In germline, CDR1 is SGHDT, CDR2 YYEEEE. The ends were cut back, 2 bases at V and 2 bases at J, with 13 bases in the middle. The CDR3 sequence is CASSLLWTGNYGYTF. CDR3 DNA sequence: TGTGCCAGCAGCTTACTATGGACGGGGAACTATGGCTACACCTTC. Full variable domain (remainder filled in from reference TRBV5-6 and TRBJ1-2): DAGVTQSPTHLIKTRGQQVTLRCSPKSGHDTVSWYQQALGQGPQFIFQYYEEEERQRGNFPDRFSGHQFPNYSSELNVNALLLGDSALYLCASSLLWTGNYGYTFGSGTRLTVV.

The chain is built from TRBV5-1 and TRBJ2-2; D might be TRBD1 (6 bases). Trimming shortened V by 4 bases and J by 9 bases, and 22 bases separated the two germline ends. From germline, CDR1 is SGHRS and CDR2 YFSETQ. CDR3 size: 16 residues. In DNA form, the CDR3 reads TGCGCCAGCAGCCTCATAGGGGGAAACACGGGCCGGGAGCTGTTTTTT. Encoded protein: CASSLIGGNTGRELFF. Together with reference TRBV5-1 and TRBJ2-2, the CDR3 gives the full variable domain: KAGVTQTPRYLIKTRGQQVTLSCSPISGHRSVSWYQQTPGQGLQFLFEYFSETQRNKGNFPGRFSGRQFSNSRSEMNVSTLELGDSALYLCASSLIGGNTGRELFFGEGSRLTVL.

The CDR3 region is CSVEIGIFFRFF. The CDR3 DNA reads TGCAGCGTTGAAATCGGCATCTTTTTTCGGTTCTTC. The chain recombines TRBV29-1 with TRBJ2-1; D gene unclear. CDR3 length: 12 residues. Germline-derived CDR1 and CDR2 are SQVTM and ANQGSEA. V lost 2 bases and J lost 15, with 17 bases in between.

J is TRBJ1-2 and V is TRBV29-1, with D possibly matching TRBD1 (5 bases). Germline V gives CDR1 SQVTM, CDR2 ANQGSEA. The CDR3 is 16 amino acids. Trimming cost V 5 bases and J 4 bases, with 23 bases left between them. The CDR3 DNA sequence: TGCAGCGTTTCCCCAGGGACGGCGCTCCCCCCCTATGGCTACACCTTC. This sequence encodes CSVSPGTALPPYGYTF.

The chain has TRBV7-8 and TRBJ1-6; 7 positions agree with TRBD1. The V gene's germline CDR1 is SGHVS and CDR2 FQNEAQ. This CDR3 region has 17 residues. Trimming cost V 3 bases and J 7 bases; bases outside gene matches: 12. In DNA form, the CDR3 reads TGTGCCAGCAGCTTCCTAGACAGGGCGGAGGGGAATTCACCCCTCCACTTT. It codes for CASSFLDRAEGNSPLHF.

The chain has TRBV7-9 and TRBJ2-1; no reliable D call. Per germline, CDR1 SEHNR and CDR2 FQNEAQ (reference sequence). V was clipped by 3 bases and J by 6 bases, with 3 bases between them. The CDR3 consists of 11 residues. CDR3 region: CASSLFNEQFF. In DNA form, the CDR3 reads TGTGCCAGCAGCTTGTTCAATGAGCAGTTCTTC. The complete variable domain, with remaining parts taken from reference TRBV7-9 and TRBJ2-1, reads DTGVSQNPRHKITKRGQNVTFRCDPISEHNRLYWYRQTLGQGPEFLTYFQNEAQLEKSRLLSDRFSAERPKGSFSTLEIQRTEQGDSAMYLCASSLFNEQFFGPGTRLTVL.

The chain uses TRBV7-2 and TRBJ2-5, with D tentatively TRBD2 (6 bases). Trimming stripped 8 bases from V and 5 bases from J, with 18 bases between. The V gene's germline CDR1 is SGHTA and CDR2 FQGNSA. This CDR3 has 14 residues. The CDR3 loop is CASSYGGSRETQYF. Written as DNA, the CDR3 is TGTGCCAGCTCCTACGGGGGATCAAGGGAGACCCAGTACTTC.

V and J are TRBV29-1 and TRBJ1-1, with 8 bases fitting TRBD1. CDR1 and CDR2 from the germline V gene are SQVTM and ANQGSEA. This CDR3 spans 13 amino acids. The V segment lost 6 bases and the J segment 1 base; nucleotides outside the gene matches: 4. CDR3 nucleotide sequence: TGCAGCGTCGACAGGGGAGCGAACACTGAAGCTTTCTTT. This translates into CSVDRGANTEAFF. Supplemented by reference TRBV29-1 and TRBJ1-1, the full variable domain reads SAVISQKPSRDICQRGTSLTIQCQVDSQVTMMFWYRQQPGQSLTLIATANQGSEATYESGFVIDKFPISRPNLTFSTLTVSNMSPEDSSIYLCSVDRGANTEAFFGQGTRLTVV.

The V call is TRBV6-6, the J call TRBJ2-1, with D unclear. Germline assignment: CDR1 MNHNY and CDR2 SVGAGI (reference sequence). V gave up 4 bases and J gave up 8 bases, with 12 bases separating them. The CDR3 sequence is 13 residues long. CDR3 sequence reads: CASSLKRTDEQFF. The CDR3 nucleotides read TGTGCCAGCAGTTTAAAGAGGACGGATGAGCAGTTCTTC.

For this clone: Additional DNA sequences in this sample encode the identical CDR3. The chain combines TRBV27 with TRBJ2-7; no clear D. V lost 4 bases and J lost 0, with 7 bases in between. Germline assignment: CDR1 MNHEY and CDR2 SMNVEV (reference sequence). The length of the CDR3 is 13 residues. Written as DNA, the CDR3 is TGTGCCAGCAGTTCAAGGAGCTCCTACGAGCAGTACTTC. It yields the protein CASSSRSSYEQYF.

There are a few counts of this clone. The chain is built from TRBV9 and TRBJ1-2, with D unresolved. From germline, CDR1 is SGDLS and CDR2 YYNGEE. CDR3 length: 12 residues. V dropped 5 bases and J dropped 4 bases, with 9 bases sitting between them. CDR3 loop: CASRGEGYGYTF. In DNA, the CDR3 is TGTGCCAGCAGGGGAGAGGGCTATGGCTACACCTTC.

This chain uses TRBV7-9 with TRBJ1-4, with D perhaps matching TRBD1 (6 bases). The CDR3 is 13 amino acids. Germline V CDR1 and CDR2: SEHNR, FQNEAQ (reference sequence). Trimming cost V 4 bases and J 6 bases, with 9 bases left between them. The chain's CDR3 is CASSSAGDEKLFF. The CDR3 DNA reads TGTGCCAGCAGCTCGGCAGGGGATGAAAAACTGTTTTTT.

This clone has more than one count but fewer than ten. The chain employs TRBV30 and TRBJ2-1; 9 nucleotides line up with TRBD1. Germline CDR1 is GTSNPN and CDR2 is SVGIG (reference sequence). The length of the CDR3 is 14 residues. The ends lost 4 bases at V and 5 bases at J; junction bases unmatched: 6. This CDR3 reads CAWTPGQGHNEQFF. CDR3 DNA: TGTGCCTGGACCCCGGGACAGGGACACAATGAGCAGTTCTTC.